The 10 T cell receptor beta chains in this list originate from one sample, sequenced in a study of T cells expressing NK-cell markers. After re-calling the 5' RACE reads, TCRdb lists one entry per CDR3 protein, DNA absent. The sample table sets out approximately 440,000 distinct CDR3 sequences. Specimen: blood T cells: a sorted CD56 or NKG2C T cell subset, CD4+ or CD8+ T cells, or bulk PBMC T cells (not recorded which). All receptors come from a woman aged 45-65 years in good health.

V and J are TRBV5-1 and TRBJ1-1. Looked up from germline, CDR1 is SGHRS and CDR2 is YFSETQ. CDR3 length equals 13 residues. The CDR3 here is CASSKEMNTEAFF. The whole variable domain, filled in from reference TRBV5-1 and TRBJ1-1, reads KAGVTQTPRYLIKTRGQQVTLSCSPISGHRSVSWYQQTPGQGLQFLFEYFSETQRNKGNFPGRFSGRQFSNSRSEMNVSTLELGDSALYLCASSKEMNTEAFFGQGTRLTVV.

V gene TRBV29-1 combines with J gene TRBJ2-3; TCRdb selects TRBD2, and the lack of DNA leaves this call unchecked. This CDR3 has 12 amino acids. CDR1 is SQVTM and CDR2 is ANQGSEA in the germline V gene. The CDR3 is CSVVSESDTQYF.

V is TRBV24-1 and J is TRBJ2-6; TCRdb's D call of TRBD1 is untestable without DNA. The CDR3 has 18 amino acids. Germline-derived CDR1 and CDR2 are KGHDR and SFDVKD. CDR3 residues: CATSDPGTVPSGANVLTF.

The V and J genes are TRBV5-1 and TRBJ2-2; with no DNA, the TCRdb D assignment of TRBD2 cannot be verified. The CDR3 contains 12 residues. The germline CDR1 and CDR2 sequences are SGHRS and YFSETQ. CDR3: CASSFLPSELFF.

CDR3: CASSLAEARTDTQYF. The chain combines TRBV4-1 with TRBJ2-3; TCRdb designates TRBD2, a call that cannot be tested without DNA. CDR1 and CDR2 (germline): MGHRA, YSYEKL. The length of the CDR3 is 15 residues.

The chain links TRBV24-1 to TRBJ2-2; without DNA, the TCRdb call of TRBD1 cannot be checked. Germline CDR1 KGHDR, CDR2 SFDVKD. This CDR3 has 12 residues. Here the CDR3 reads CATSDPRTELFF.

The V gene is TRBV2, the J gene TRBJ2-1. Per germline, CDR1 SNHLY and CDR2 FYNNEI. CDR3 length: 13 amino acids. This chain's CDR3 is CASSEISYNEQFF. Drawing the rest from reference TRBV2 and TRBJ2-1, the complete variable domain is EPEVTQTPSHQVTQMGQEVILRCVPISNHLYFYWYRQILGQKVEFLVSFYNNEISEKSEIFDDQFSVERPDGSNFTLKIRSTKLEDSAMYFCASSEISYNEQFFGPGTRLTVL.

The chain combines TRBV29-1 with TRBJ2-7; TCRdb lists TRBD1, though no DNA is available to test this call. CDR3 size: 13 residues. CDR1 SQVTM and CDR2 ANQGSEA come from the germline V gene. CDR3 amino acids: CSVKTGVNYEQYF.

The chain is built from TRBV20-1 and TRBJ2-3. The CDR3 totals 14 residues. Per the germline V gene, CDR1 is DFQATT and CDR2 is SNEGSKA (reference sequence). The CDR3 loop is CSALDRQTRDTQYF.

The chain combines TRBV12-3 or TRBV12-4 with TRBJ2-1; without DNA, the TCRdb call of TRBD2 cannot be checked. This CDR3 is 14 amino acids long. The CDR3 loop is CASTWGGLGNEQFF.